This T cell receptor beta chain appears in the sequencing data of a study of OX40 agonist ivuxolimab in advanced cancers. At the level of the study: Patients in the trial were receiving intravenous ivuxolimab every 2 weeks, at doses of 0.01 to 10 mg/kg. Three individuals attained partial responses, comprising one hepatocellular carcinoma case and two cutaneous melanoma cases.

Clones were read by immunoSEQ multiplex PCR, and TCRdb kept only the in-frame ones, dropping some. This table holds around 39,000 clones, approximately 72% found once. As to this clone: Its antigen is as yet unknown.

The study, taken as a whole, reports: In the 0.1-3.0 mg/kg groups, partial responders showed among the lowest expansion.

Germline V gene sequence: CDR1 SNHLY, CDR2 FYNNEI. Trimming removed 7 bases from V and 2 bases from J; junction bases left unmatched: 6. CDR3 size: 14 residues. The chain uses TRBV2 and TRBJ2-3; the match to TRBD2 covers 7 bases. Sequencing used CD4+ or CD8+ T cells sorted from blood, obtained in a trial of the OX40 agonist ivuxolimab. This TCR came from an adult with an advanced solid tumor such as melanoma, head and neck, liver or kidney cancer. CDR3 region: CASTRGSYTDTQYF. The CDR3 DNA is TGTGCCAGCACGCGGGGGAGCTACACAGATACGCAGTATTTT.